This T cell receptor beta chain originates from a study of T cell responses to AZD1222 COVID-19 vaccine. The CDR3 contains 15 residues. Germline trimming cut 0 bases from V and 4 bases from J; bases unmatched to any gene: 5. CDR1 and CDR2 (germline): SGHTA, FQGNSA. In this sample, this clone turned up once. Some clones are missing from TCRdb's copy, which holds only in-frame ones; the method was immunoSEQ multiplex PCR. The profile shows about 150,000 clones, more than 75% of them singletons. This rearrangement joins TRBV7-2 to TRBJ1-1, with TRBD1 matching over 7 bases. The clonotype was recovered from an adult who received the AZD1222 COVID-19 vaccine. The sequenced sample was peripheral blood, obtained 28 days after the second AZD1222 dose. CDR3 coding DNA: TGTGCCAGCAGCTTAGCAGGGGGCGGGGGCACTGAAGCTTTCTTT. Translating it yields CASSLAGGGGTEAFF.